This T cell receptor beta chain originates from a study of OX40 agonist ivuxolimab in advanced cancers. Overall study: Melanoma, hepatocellular carcinoma, head and neck or renal cell cancer occurred in dose-escalation patients. Treatment received earlier with anti-PD-1, anti-PD-L1 or anti-CTLA-4 agents was allowed, and 40% had some. Three patients, one with hepatocellular carcinoma and two with cutaneous melanoma, responded partially.

The CDR3 covers 18 residues. Per germline, CDR1 MNHNS and CDR2 SASEGT. With 0 bases clipped from V and 3 bases from J, the junction kept 9 bases outside the gene matches. Clones were read by immunoSEQ multiplex PCR, and TCRdb kept only the in-frame ones, dropping some. The sample contains approximately 66,000 clones, around 85% of which appear only once. The J gene is TRBJ2-3, the V gene TRBV6-1, with 10 bases that match TRBD2. Material: CD4+ or CD8+ T cells sorted from blood, obtained in a trial of the OX40 agonist ivuxolimab. This TCR came from an adult with an advanced solid tumor such as melanoma, head and neck, liver or kidney cancer. For the CDR3, the DNA is TGTGCCAGCAGTGAAGCGCGAGCGGGGGGGCCGCGGACAGATACGCAGTATTTT. Translated: CASSEARAGGPRTDTQYF.